One T cell receptor (beta chain) is described in this entry. This sample is part of a study of cytomegalovirus exposure and HLA in healthy donors. The primer mix had 60 Vbeta and 13 Jbeta primers. The assay was immunoSEQ multiplex PCR, and TCRdb's table has in-frame clones only and misses some. The sample includes approximately 150,000 clones, 73% of them seen just once. This CDR3 has 15 amino acids. Germline assignment: CDR1 MNHEY and CDR2 SMNVEV (reference sequence). The ends were cut back, 1 base at V and 6 bases at J, with 13 bases in the middle. The V gene is TRBV27, the J gene TRBJ1-5; the D gene is possibly TRBD1 (5 bases). The specimen was PBMCs. The TCR was taken from a woman aged 18-29 years in good health and CMV-seropositive. The CDR3 loop reads CASSLWGNGLQPQHF. The CDR3 bases are TGTGCCAGCAGTTTATGGGGCAATGGGCTTCAGCCCCAGCATTTT.